Sequencing of this T cell receptor beta chain was carried out in a study of T-cell reconstitution after alpha-beta-depleted transplantation in children. Overall study results and limits: Where some patients showed high TCRbeta diversity at day 60, it came from recipient T cells and thymic progenitors that had survived. The authors attributed T-cell counts and diversity one year after transplant mostly to newly produced T cells. About two months after transplant, alpha-beta T cells reportedly came from several hundred expanded graft clones.

The TCRbeta library incorporated unique molecular identifiers. Each CDR3 protein gets one entry after TCRdb re-called the PCR reads with MiXCR. Of just under 350,000 distinct CDR3 sequences in the sample, 15% to 20% are singletons; the top ten hold around two fifths. For this clonotype: Its target is not known.

Germline-derived CDR1 and CDR2 are LGHNA and YSLEER. This CDR3 spans 17 amino acids. V lost 1 base and J lost 0, with 13 bases in between. This chain joins TRBV4-3 and TRBJ2-1; perhaps TRBD1 as D (6 bases). This receptor was identified in a male patient between 2 and 10 years old who had a stem cell transplant for acute lymphoblastic leukemia, so the T cells may come from the graft donor. Sequenced material: PBMCs, mostly from graft donor cells, taken 360 days after TCRalphabeta/CD19-depleted stem cell transplant. The CDR3 DNA reads TGCGCCAGCAGCCAAGCTTTTGGACAGTACTCCTACAATGAGCAGTTCTTC. It translates to CASSQAFGQYSYNEQFF.